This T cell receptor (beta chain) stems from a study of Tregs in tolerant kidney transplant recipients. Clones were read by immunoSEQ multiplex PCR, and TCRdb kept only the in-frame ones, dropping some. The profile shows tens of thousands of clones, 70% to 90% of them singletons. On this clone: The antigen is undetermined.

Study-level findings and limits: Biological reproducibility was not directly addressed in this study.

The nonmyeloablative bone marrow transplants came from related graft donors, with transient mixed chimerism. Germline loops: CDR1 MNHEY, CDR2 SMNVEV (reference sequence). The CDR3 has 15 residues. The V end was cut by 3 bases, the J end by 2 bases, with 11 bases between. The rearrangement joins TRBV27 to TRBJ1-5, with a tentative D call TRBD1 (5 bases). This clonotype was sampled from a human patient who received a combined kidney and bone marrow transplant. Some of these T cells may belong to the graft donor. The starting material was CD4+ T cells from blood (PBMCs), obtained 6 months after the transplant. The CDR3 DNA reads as TGTGCCAGCAGTTTGGGGGGGTATGGCAATCAGCCCCAGCATTTT. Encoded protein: CASSLGGYGNQPQHF.